These 32 T cell receptor beta chains were sequenced from one sample in a study of blood T cell repertoires in COVID-19. Method: immunoSEQ multiplex PCR; TCRdb's copy keeps in-frame clones and lacks some. The sample lists about 670,000 clones, 70% to 90% occurring once. Sample: peripheral blood. These TCRs come from a young woman with acute or convalescent COVID-19.

This clone was seen just once. This chain links TRBV10-3 with TRBJ1-1; TRBD1 is a possible D gene (5 bases). Trimming removed 6 bases from V and 1 base from J, with 9 bases in between. Germline V gene data show CDR1 as ENHRY and CDR2 as SYGVKD. The CDR3 spans 13 residues. For the CDR3, the DNA is TGTGCCATCAGGACCAGGGAGAACACTGAAGCTTTCTTT. Translation: CAIRTRENTEAFF.

CDR3 residues: CASSQGRGQGLPKLFF. CDR3 DNA: TGTGCCAGCAGCCAAGGAAGGGGACAGGGACTCCCTAAACTGTTTTTT. The rearrangement joins TRBV14 to TRBJ1-4; TRBD1 agrees at 9 bases. CDR3 size: 16 residues. Germline CDR1 is SGHDN and CDR2 is FVKESK. V shed 1 base and J 11 bases; nucleotides not matched to a gene: 11.

Points on this clone: An end of the junction differs from the germline gene, which may be a read error. The chain combines TRBV7-2 with TRBJ2-7, with 12 bases lining up with TRBD2. Per the germline V gene, CDR1 is SGHTA and CDR2 is FQGNSA. This CDR3 is 15 amino acids long. CDR3 DNA: TGTGCCAGCAGCCTAGCGGGGGGGACCCCGGGAGAGCAGTACTTC. Amino acids: CASSLAGGTPGEQYF.

V gene TRBV12-3 or TRBV12-4 combines with J gene TRBJ1-5; D might be TRBD1 (5 bases). This CDR3 has 13 amino acids. V lost 5 bases and J 5 bases, leaving 10 bases between the germline ends. The CDR3 region has the DNA TGTGCCAGCAGTGGGGGGGGAGATCAGCCCCAGCATTTT. It encodes CASSGGGDQPQHF.

The chain uses TRBV7-9 and TRBJ1-4, with 7 bases aligning to TRBD1. V was pared by 1 base and J by 6 bases, with 5 bases of the junction left unmatched. This CDR3 region has 15 residues. The germline CDR1 and CDR2 sequences are SEHNR and FQNEAQ (reference sequence). Here the CDR3 DNA reads TGTGCCAGCAGCTTAGGGGACAGACTTGATGAAAAACTGTTTTTT. It codes for CASSLGDRLDEKLFF.

The rearrangement joins TRBV27 to TRBJ2-7, with D tentatively TRBD2 (5 bases). V lost 2 bases, J lost 3 bases, and 23 bases lay in between. Germline CDR1 and CDR2: MNHEY and SMNVEV (reference sequence). The CDR3 extends over 18 amino acids. CDR3 amino acids: CASSLRTRVKGYFYEQYF. As DNA, the CDR3 is TGTGCCAGCAGTTTACGGACTCGAGTGAAAGGTTATTTCTACGAGCAGTACTTC.

The chain joins TRBV19 to TRBJ2-7; no firm D call. Germline lookup yields CDR1 LNHDA and CDR2 SQIVND (reference sequence). V dropped 4 bases and J dropped 0 bases, with 13 bases sitting between them. This CDR3 comprises 15 residues. The CDR3 sequence is CASSSPDIGSYEQYF. CDR3 bases: TGTGCCAGTAGTAGCCCTGACATCGGCTCCTACGAGCAGTACTTC.

The chain employs TRBV13 and TRBJ2-3; TRBD1 is a possible D gene (5 bases). The V end lost 4 bases, the J end lost 0 bases, and 20 bases lay between the germline ends. The CDR3 length is 18 residues. Looked up from germline, CDR1 is PRHDT and CDR2 is FYEKMQ (reference sequence). The chain's CDR3 is CASSSPPRAGSSTDTQYF. CDR3 coding DNA: TGTGCCAGCAGCTCCCCCCCCCGGGCAGGGTCTAGCACAGATACGCAGTATTTT.

The chain is built from TRBV7-6 and TRBJ1-3; weak D call: TRBD1 (6 bases). This CDR3 has 16 residues. Between the trimmed V and J ends, which lost 5 bases and 2 bases, there was a span of 16 bases. Germline values: CDR1 SGHVS, CDR2 FNYEAQ. The CDR3 DNA is TGTGCCAGCAGCCCCTACCCACAGGGTCCTGGAAACACCATATATTTT. Its translation: CASSPYPQGPGNTIYF.

The chain uses TRBV27 and TRBJ1-2, with D uncertain. The CDR3 has 13 residues. V was trimmed by 2 bases and J by 4 bases, leaving 8 bases between them. Germline-derived CDR1 and CDR2 are MNHEY and SMNVEV (reference sequence). This chain's CDR3 is CASSLTATYGYTF. DNA for the CDR3: TGTGCCAGCAGTTTAACAGCCACCTATGGCTACACCTTC.

This rearrangement joins TRBV5-1 to TRBJ1-2; the match to TRBD1 covers 12 bases. The V and J ends lost 3 bases and 6 bases, in that order; junction bases with no gene match: 3. The CDR3 is made up of 14 amino acids. Germline V gene data show CDR1 as SGHRS and CDR2 as YFSETQ. The CDR3 sequence: CASSSGQGADGYTF. CDR3 in DNA: TGCGCCAGCAGCTCGGGACAGGGGGCAGATGGCTACACCTTC. The variable domain in full, with the rest retrieved from reference TRBV5-1 and TRBJ1-2, is KAGVTQTPRYLIKTRGQQVTLSCSPISGHRSVSWYQQTPGQGLQFLFEYFSETQRNKGNFPGRFSGRQFSNSRSEMNVSTLELGDSALYLCASSSGQGADGYTFGSGTRLTVV.

Only one count was recorded for this clone. The chain combines TRBV5-4 with TRBJ1-1; TRBD1 is a possible D gene (5 bases). The CDR3 length is 15 residues. CDR1 and CDR2 (germline): SGHNT, YYREEE (reference sequence). Trimming cost V 4 bases and J 1 base, with 14 bases left between them. The DNA for the CDR3 is TGTGCCAGCAGCCTCGGGCCCGGGGGGAACACTGAAGCTTTCTTT. It codes for CASSLGPGGNTEAFF. Full variable domain (rest looked up from reference TRBV5-4 and TRBJ1-1): ETGVTQSPTHLIKTRGQQVTLRCSSQSGHNTVSWYQQALGQGPQFIFQYYREEENGRGNFPPRFSGLQFPNYSSELNVNALELDDSALYLCASSLGPGGNTEAFFGQGTRLTVV.

The V call is TRBV29-1, the J call TRBJ1-1; 9 bases are shared with TRBD1. Germline lookup yields CDR1 SQVTM and CDR2 ANQGSEA. Trimming at V came to 4 bases and at J to 7 bases, leaving 7 bases not matched to a gene. The CDR3 totals 13 residues. The CDR3 region is CSVVGQGRLEAFF. CDR3 sequence (DNA): TGCAGCGTTGTAGGACAGGGGCGACTTGAAGCTTTCTTT.

The V gene is TRBV2, the J gene TRBJ1-3; D unresolved. In germline, CDR1 is SNHLY, CDR2 FYNNEI. This CDR3 is built from 14 residues. Trimming cost V 4 bases and J 0 bases, with 7 bases left between them. CDR3 protein: CASSGLSSGNTIYF. DNA of the CDR3: TGTGCCAGCAGTGGCCTCAGCTCTGGAAACACCATATATTTT.

The rearrangement uses TRBV15 and TRBJ2-1; D ambiguous. The CDR3 covers 18 residues. V dropped 2 bases and J dropped 0 bases, with 17 bases sitting between them. Germline V gives CDR1 LNHNV, CDR2 YYDKDF (reference sequence). In nucleotides, the CDR3 is TGTGCCACCAGCAGATCCCTTGGCGGAGCGAGCTCCTACAATGAGCAGTTCTTC. It translates to CATSRSLGGASSYNEQFF. The full variable domain, completed using reference TRBV15 and TRBJ2-1, is DAMVIQNPRYQVTQFGKPVTLSCSQTLNHNVMYWYQQKSSQAPKLLFHYYDKDFNNEADTPDNFQSRRPNTSFCFLDIRSPGLGDTAMYLCATSRSLGGASSYNEQFFGPGTRLTVL.

The chain couples TRBV6-1 to TRBJ2-1; unclear D gene. Trimming removed 2 bases at V and 3 bases at J, with 26 bases between. The germline gives CDR1 MNHNS, CDR2 SASEGT. There are 20 residues in the CDR3. This chain's CDR3 is CASSESVSPYSPAYYNEQFF. The CDR3 DNA sequence: TGTGCCAGCAGTGAATCCGTGTCGCCGTACAGCCCAGCTTACTACAATGAGCAGTTCTTC.

The chain uses TRBV30 and TRBJ1-6, with D possibly TRBD1 on 5 matching bases. V was cut by 5 bases and J by 6 bases, with 14 bases left in between. Per germline, CDR1 GTSNPN and CDR2 SVGIG (reference sequence). This CDR3 comprises 14 residues. Here the CDR3 DNA reads TGTGCCTGGGGCGAGGACATTCGTAATTCACCCCTCCACTTT. This sequence encodes CAWGEDIRNSPLHF.

The count of this clone is one. This sequence joins TRBV19 and TRBJ1-2; a weak D match, TRBD1 (6 bases). The V gene lost 3 bases and the J gene lost 0 bases, with 11 bases spanning the gap. Germline V lookup: CDR1 LNHDA, CDR2 SQIVND (reference sequence). The CDR3 consists of 15 residues. The CDR3 DNA sequence: TGTGCCAGTAGTATTCGGACAGCTACTAACTATGGCTACACCTTC. It yields the protein CASSIRTATNYGYTF.

J is TRBJ1-1 and V is TRBV6-2 or TRBV6-3; D not certain. The CDR3 spans 15 residues. Trimming left V 0 bases short and J 1 base short, with 9 bases between. The germline gives CDR1 MNHEY, CDR2 SVGEGT. This CDR3 reads CASSYSRSRNTEAFF. CDR3 DNA sequence: TGTGCCAGCAGTTACTCGAGATCAAGGAACACTGAAGCTTTCTTT.

V usage is TRBV4-1 and J usage is TRBJ1-3; D remains ambiguous. Trimming stripped 3 bases from V and 0 bases from J, with 9 bases between. This CDR3 has 15 amino acids. The germline V gene encodes CDR1 MGHRA and CDR2 YSYEKL. The CDR3 is CASSQLGGSGNTIYF. The CDR3 DNA is TGCGCCAGCAGCCAGCTCGGCGGCTCTGGAAACACCATATATTTT.

Only a few counts were recorded for this clone. V gene TRBV19 combines with J gene TRBJ1-2; 10 bases fit TRBD1. V lost 6 bases, J lost 0 bases, and 7 bases stayed unmatched. The CDR3 loop spans 16 amino acids. Germline-derived CDR1 and CDR2 are LNHDA and SQIVND (reference sequence). The CDR3 DNA reads TGTGCCAGTAGATACCGGGACAGGGGCTCTAACTATGGCTACACCTTC. The encoded protein is CASRYRDRGSNYGYTF.

The V call is TRBV7-9, the J call TRBJ2-5; 8 bases fit TRBD2. The CDR3 spans 16 residues. Germline V CDR1 and CDR2: SEHNR, FQNEAQ (reference sequence). V lost 3 bases and J lost 6; bases outside the gene matches: 12. The CDR3: CASSFRPGAGGQTQYF. In DNA form, the CDR3 reads TGTGCCAGCAGCTTCCGGCCGGGGGCGGGGGGACAGACCCAGTACTTC.

V and J are TRBV11-2 and TRBJ2-3; 7 nucleotides agree with TRBD2. Germline trimming cut 3 bases from V and 0 bases from J; bases unmatched to any gene: 9. This CDR3 spans 17 amino acids. CDR1 is SGHAT and CDR2 is FQNNGV in the germline V gene. CDR3 sequence: CASSFPPSGTSTDTQYF. CDR3 nucleotide sequence: TGTGCCAGCAGCTTCCCTCCTAGCGGCACTAGCACAGATACGCAGTATTTT.

This sequence joins TRBV24-1 and TRBJ1-1; TRBD1 might be the D (5 bases). Germline V gene data show CDR1 as KGHDR and CDR2 as SFDVKD. Trimming pared 4 bases from V and 10 bases from J, leaving 27 bases between. The CDR3 runs to 17 residues. CDR3 in amino acids: CATSDLSAGRVDVVAFF. The CDR3 bases are TGTGCCACCAGTGACCTCTCAGCAGGGAGGGTGGATGTCGTAGCTTTCTTT.

V usage is TRBV5-1 and J usage is TRBJ1-1; possible D gene TRBD1, 5 bases. This CDR3 spans 15 amino acids. V was trimmed by 0 bases and J by 1 base, leaving 10 bases between them. Germline CDR1 reads SGHRS; CDR2 reads YFSETQ. The CDR3 spells CASSLVPGPNTEAFF. The CDR3, as DNA: TGCGCCAGCAGCTTGGTTCCAGGGCCGAACACTGAAGCTTTCTTT. The variable domain in full, with the rest retrieved from reference TRBV5-1 and TRBJ1-1, is KAGVTQTPRYLIKTRGQQVTLSCSPISGHRSVSWYQQTPGQGLQFLFEYFSETQRNKGNFPGRFSGRQFSNSRSEMNVSTLELGDSALYLCASSLVPGPNTEAFFGQGTRLTVV.

Comments on this clone: Different DNA sequences within this sample yield the same CDR3. This chain links TRBV30 with TRBJ2-3; TRBD2 agrees at 8 bases. This CDR3 has 14 amino acids. V gave up 0 bases and J gave up 1 base; unmatched junction bases: 0. Looked up from germline, CDR1 is GTSNPN and CDR2 is SVGIG (reference sequence). The CDR3 is CAWSVGGGTDTQYF. CDR3 nucleotide sequence: TGTGCCTGGAGTGTCGGGGGGGGCACAGATACGCAGTATTTT.

V gene TRBV19 combines with J gene TRBJ2-3, with TRBD2 as a possible D gene (7 bases). This CDR3 is 17 amino acids long. The V end lost 2 bases, the J end lost 3 bases, and 18 bases lay between the germline ends. The V gene's germline CDR1 is LNHDA and CDR2 SQIVND (reference sequence). The CDR3 reads CASSISLYGGRTDTQYF. The CDR3 bases are TGTGCCAGTAGTATAAGTCTATACGGGGGGCGGACAGATACGCAGTATTTT.

The V and J genes are TRBV9 and TRBJ2-3; 13 bases are shared with TRBD2. From germline, CDR1 is SGDLS and CDR2 YYNGEE. V was clipped by 0 bases and J by 6 bases; unmatched bases: 7. The CDR3 runs to 17 residues. The chain's CDR3 is CASSVGRLAGGFDTQYF. Written as DNA, the CDR3 is TGTGCCAGCAGCGTAGGCCGACTAGCGGGGGGTTTTGATACGCAGTATTTT.

The V gene is TRBV4-1, the J gene TRBJ1-1; D may be TRBD1 (5 bases). The CDR3 contains 14 residues. Germline lookup yields CDR1 MGHRA and CDR2 YSYEKL. The ends were cut back, 3 bases at V and 7 bases at J, with 15 bases in the middle. CDR3 nucleotide sequence: TGCGCCAGCAGCCAGGGGGGTCAGGGACGTGAAGCTTTCTTT. It is translated as CASSQGGQGREAFF.

In this sample, this clone turned up once. The sample carries other DNA sequences with the same CDR3. The chain recombines TRBV3-1 (or the pseudogene TRBV3-2) with TRBJ2-7; 7 bases map to TRBD1. The CDR3 has 14 amino acids. From germline, CDR1 is LGHDT and CDR2 YNNKEL (reference sequence). V gave up 4 bases and J gave up 9 bases; unmatched junction bases: 12. CDR3 protein: CASSPVGDSWRQYF. CDR3 nucleotides: TGTGCCAGCAGCCCAGTCGGGGACAGCTGGAGGCAGTACTTC.

The rearrangement uses TRBV5-5 and TRBJ1-1; no clear D gene. The CDR3 extends over 13 amino acids. The ends were cut back, 1 base at V and 1 base at J, with 5 bases in the middle. Germline V lookup: CDR1 SGHKS, CDR2 YYEKEE (reference sequence). The CDR3 DNA follows: TGTGCCAGCAGCTTGTTGGCGAACACTGAAGCTTTCTTT. Its translation: CASSLLANTEAFF. Combining the CDR3 with reference TRBV5-5 and TRBJ1-1 gives the whole variable domain DAGVTQSPTHLIKTRGQQVTLRCSPISGHKSVSWYQQVLGQGPQFIFQYYEKEERGRGNFPDRFSARQFPNYSSELNVNALLLGDSALYLCASSLLANTEAFFGQGTRLTVV.

This clone occurred once. This sample also contains other DNA sequences that code for the same CDR3. The chain is built from TRBV5-6 and TRBJ1-6; 9 bases align to TRBD1. Trimming took 3 bases from V and 7 from J; bases not matched to a gene: 2. The CDR3 is 14 residues long. Per the germline V gene, CDR1 is SGHDT and CDR2 is YYEEEE. The CDR3: CASSWDRANSPLHF. For the CDR3, the DNA is TGTGCCAGCAGCTGGGACAGGGCAAATTCACCCCTCCACTTT.